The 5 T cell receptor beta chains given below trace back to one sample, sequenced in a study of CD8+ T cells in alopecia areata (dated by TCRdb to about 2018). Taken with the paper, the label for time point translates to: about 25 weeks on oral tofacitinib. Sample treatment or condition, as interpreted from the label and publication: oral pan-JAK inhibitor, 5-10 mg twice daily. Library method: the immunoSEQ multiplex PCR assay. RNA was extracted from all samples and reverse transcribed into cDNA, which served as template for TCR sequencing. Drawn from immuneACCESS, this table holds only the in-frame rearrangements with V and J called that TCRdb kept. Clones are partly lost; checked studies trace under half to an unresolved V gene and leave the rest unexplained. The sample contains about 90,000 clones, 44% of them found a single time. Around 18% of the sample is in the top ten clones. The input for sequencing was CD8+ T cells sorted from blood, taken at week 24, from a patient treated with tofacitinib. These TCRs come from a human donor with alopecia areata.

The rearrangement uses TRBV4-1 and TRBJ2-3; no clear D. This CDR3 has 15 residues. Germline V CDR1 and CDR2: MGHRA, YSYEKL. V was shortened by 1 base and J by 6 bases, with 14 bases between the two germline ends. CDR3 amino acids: CASSQARPPGDTQYF. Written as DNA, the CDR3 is TGCGCCAGCAGCCAAGCCCGCCCACCTGGGGATACGCAGTATTTT.

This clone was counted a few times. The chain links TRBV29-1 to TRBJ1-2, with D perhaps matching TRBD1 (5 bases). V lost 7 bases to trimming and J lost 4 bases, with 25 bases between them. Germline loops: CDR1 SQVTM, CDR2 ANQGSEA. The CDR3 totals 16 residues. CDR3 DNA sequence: TGCAGCGCCTACCAGAGGACACCGTCTCTGGGCTATGGCTACACCTTC. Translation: CSAYQRTPSLGYGYTF.

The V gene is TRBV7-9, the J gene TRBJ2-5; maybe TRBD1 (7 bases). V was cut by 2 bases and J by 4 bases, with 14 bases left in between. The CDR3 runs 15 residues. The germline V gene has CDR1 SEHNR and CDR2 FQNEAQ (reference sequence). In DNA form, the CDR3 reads TGTGCCAGCAGCTTATTGGACAGGAGGGGAGAGACCCAGTACTTC. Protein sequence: CASSLLDRRGETQYF.

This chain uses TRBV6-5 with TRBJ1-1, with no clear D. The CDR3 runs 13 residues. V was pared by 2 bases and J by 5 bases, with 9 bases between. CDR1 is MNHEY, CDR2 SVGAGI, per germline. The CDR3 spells CASSYREVTEAFF. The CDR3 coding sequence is TGTGCCAGCAGTTACAGGGAGGTTACTGAAGCTTTCTTT.

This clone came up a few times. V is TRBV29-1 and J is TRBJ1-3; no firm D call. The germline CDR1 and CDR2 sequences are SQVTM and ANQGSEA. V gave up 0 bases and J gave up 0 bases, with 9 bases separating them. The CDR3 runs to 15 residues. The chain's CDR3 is CSVEDSHHSGNTIYF. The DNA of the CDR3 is TGCAGCGTTGAAGATTCCCACCACTCTGGAAACACCATATATTTT. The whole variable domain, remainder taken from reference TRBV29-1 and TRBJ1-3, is SAVISQKPSRDICQRGTSLTIQCQVDSQVTMMFWYRQQPGQSLTLIATANQGSEATYESGFVIDKFPISRPNLTFSTLTVSNMSPEDSSIYLCSVEDSHHSGNTIYFGEGSWLTVV.